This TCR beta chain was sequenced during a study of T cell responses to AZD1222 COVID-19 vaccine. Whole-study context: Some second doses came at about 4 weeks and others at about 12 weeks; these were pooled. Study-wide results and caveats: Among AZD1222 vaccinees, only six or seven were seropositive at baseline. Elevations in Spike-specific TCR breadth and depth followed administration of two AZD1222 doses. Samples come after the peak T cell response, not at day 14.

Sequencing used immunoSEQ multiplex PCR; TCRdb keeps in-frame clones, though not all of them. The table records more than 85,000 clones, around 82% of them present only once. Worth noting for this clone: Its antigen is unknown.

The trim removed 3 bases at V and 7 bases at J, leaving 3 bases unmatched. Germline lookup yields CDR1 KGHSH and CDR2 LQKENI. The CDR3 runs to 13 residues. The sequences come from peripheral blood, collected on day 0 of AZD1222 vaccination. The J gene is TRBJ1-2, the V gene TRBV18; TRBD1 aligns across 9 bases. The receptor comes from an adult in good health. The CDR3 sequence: CASSPGQGPGYTF. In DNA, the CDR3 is TGTGCCAGCTCACCGGGACAGGGACCTGGCTACACCTTC.